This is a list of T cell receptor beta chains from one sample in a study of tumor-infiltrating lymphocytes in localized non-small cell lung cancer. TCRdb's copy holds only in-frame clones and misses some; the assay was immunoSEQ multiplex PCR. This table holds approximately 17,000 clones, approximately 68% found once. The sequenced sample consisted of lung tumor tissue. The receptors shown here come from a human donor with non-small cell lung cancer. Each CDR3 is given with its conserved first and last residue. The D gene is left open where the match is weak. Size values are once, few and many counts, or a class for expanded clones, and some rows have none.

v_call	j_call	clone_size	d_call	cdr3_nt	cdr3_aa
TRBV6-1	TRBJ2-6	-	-	TGTGCCAGCAGCCGACCCGGCTCTGGGGCCAACGTCCTGACTTTC	CASSRPGSGANVLTF
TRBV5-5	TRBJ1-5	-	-	TGTGCCAGCAGCTTGGGGCAGGGTAGCAATCAGCCCCAGCATTTT	CASSLGQGSNQPQHF
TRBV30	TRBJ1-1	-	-	TGTGCCTGGAGTTTCGGCCCCACTGAAGCTTTCTTT	CAWSFGPTEAFF
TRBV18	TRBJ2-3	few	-	TGTGCCAGCTCACCTGAAAGAGATACGCAGTATTTT	CASSPERDTQYF
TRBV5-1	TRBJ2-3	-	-	TGCGCCAGCAGCTTGAGGTCATGGACCCCGGCAGATACGCAGTATTTT	CASSLRSWTPADTQYF
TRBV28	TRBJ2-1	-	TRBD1	TGTGCCAGCAGTTTCGGGGCAGGGGGATCTGAGCAGTTCTTC	CASSFGAGGSEQFF
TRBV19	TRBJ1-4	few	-	TGTGCCAGTAGGGACTCCCGATCCCCAACTAATGAAAAACTGTTTTTT	CASRDSRSPTNEKLFF
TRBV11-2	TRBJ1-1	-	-	TGTGCCAGCAGCTTAGGATTCGGGAGGTGGACCACTGAAGCTTTCTTT	CASSLGFGRWTTEAFF
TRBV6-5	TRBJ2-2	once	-	TGTGCCAGCAGCCGACAGCTTTTTAACACCGGGGAGCTGTTTTTT	CASSRQLFNTGELFF
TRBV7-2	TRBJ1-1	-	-	TGTGCCAGCATGAGGAGGGGCATGAACACTGAAGCTTTCTTT	CASMRRGMNTEAFF
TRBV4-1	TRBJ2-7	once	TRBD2	TGCGCCAGCAGCCCGCCGGGACTAGCGGGAAACGAGCAGTACTTC	CASSPPGLAGNEQYF
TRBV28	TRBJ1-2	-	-	TGTGCCAGCAGTTTTGGGGTGACGACAGTGATCTATGGCTACACCTTC	CASSFGVTTVIYGYTF
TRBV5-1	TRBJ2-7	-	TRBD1	TGCGCCAGCAGCTTGAGGGCAGGGGGCCTCTCCGAGCAGTACTTC	CASSLRAGGLSEQYF
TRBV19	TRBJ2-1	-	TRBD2	TGTGCCAGTAGATATAGAGCGGGAGGGCGGAATGAGCAGTTCTTC	CASRYRAGGRNEQFF
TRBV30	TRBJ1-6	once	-	TGTGCCCGCAGGGAGGGGAATTCACCCCTCCACTTT	CARREGNSPLHF
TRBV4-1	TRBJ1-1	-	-	TGCGCCAGCAGCCATACAGGGCTCACTGAAGCTTTCTTT	CASSHTGLTEAFF
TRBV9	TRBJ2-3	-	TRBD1	TGTGCCAGCAGCACCCGACAGGGGGTCACAGATACGCAGTATTTT	CASSTRQGVTDTQYF
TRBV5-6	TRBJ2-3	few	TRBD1	TGTGCCAGCAGCTTACAGGGGGCTGGAGATACGCAGTATTTT	CASSLQGAGDTQYF
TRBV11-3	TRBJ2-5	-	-	TGTGCCAGCAGCTCCGGGACCGAGTACGAGACCCAGTACTTC	CASSSGTEYETQYF
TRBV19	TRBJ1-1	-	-	TGTGCCAGTAGTAGTGAGGGGATCACTGAAGCTTTCTTT	CASSSEGITEAFF
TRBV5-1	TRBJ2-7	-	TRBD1	TGCGCCAGCAGCTCAGGACAGGGCCGCTCCTACGAGCAGTACTTC	CASSSGQGRSYEQYF
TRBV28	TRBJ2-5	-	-	TGTGCCAGCAGTCAAGACAAGGGTAGGGAGCAGTACTTC	CASSQDKGREQYF
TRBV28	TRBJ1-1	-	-	TGTGCCAGCAGGGACGGACGAGAATGGACCACTGAAGCTTTCTTT	CASRDGREWTTEAFF